Given below is one T cell receptor beta chain in context. Its antigen is still unknown. No base qualities exist here, and no much larger clone lies one base off it. The Qiagen DNeasy kit was used to extract genomic DNA both from unsorted PBMCs and from the negatively selected CD4+ and CD8+ fractions. Amplification of TCR beta CDR3 regions was done by immunoSEQ multiplex PCR with primers that anneal to V and J segments. A synthetic immune receptor repertoire was used to minimize amplification bias, and remaining bias was computationally removed after sequencing. From the authors' description of their analysis: Custom Python scripts were used to quantify repertoire diversity as the Shannon entropy index. Unsorted, CD4+ and CD8+ repertoires were analyzed separately, except in combined analyses where CD4+ and CD8+ sequences were merged in silico. Clonal expansion was defined as a frequency increase of at least 2-fold after treatment compared with C1D1, and clones undetected at baseline were assigned a pseudocount of 0.5. Clones with 0 or 1 copy at C1D1 were defined as singleton clones, while clones with 2 or more copies were defined as non-singleton clones. Clones expanded in unsorted samples were annotated as CD4+, CD8+ or unknown by matching protein sequences in sorted samples from the same patient. Wilcoxon tests were applied to paired samples to test diversity changes from C1D1 to C4D1. In TCRdb, the immuneACCESS table is reduced to in-frame sequences with V and J assigned. These tables do not hold every clone; where another copy was compared, an unresolved V gene accounts for under half, and the others remain unexplained. That table supplies the V and J calls and clone size; D and trimming were determined from the DNA. The sample table shows over 15,000 clones, and 86% are seen once. The ten largest clonotypes hold roughly 13% of the sample.

V and J are trimmed by 0 bases and 1 base, and the gene matches miss 7 bases of the junction. Spanning cysteine to phenylalanine, the CDR3 consists of 17 amino acids. The CDR3 DNA has 51 bases and is translated from base 1. CDR1 SGHRS and CDR2 YFSETQ are derived from the germline V gene. The label giving this sample's time point can be read as: cycle 2 day 1 (C2D1) of nivolumab. Every trial patient had relapsed after autologous stem cell transplantation, and cohorts A, B and C differed in prior brentuximab vedotin exposure. The trial cohort comprised a few dozen patients with relapsed/refractory classical Hodgkin lymphoma whose best overall responses were complete response, partial response or progressive disease. In the multi-cohort phase II CheckMate 205 trial, trial patients received single-agent nivolumab. An independent review committee assessed best overall response by applying the 2007 International Working Group response criteria. PBMCs from the trial were collected at three points: immediately before nivolumab initiation (C1D1), and during therapy at cycle 2 day 1 and cycle 4 day 1. Peripheral blood was collected in 8 mL Vacutainer Cell Preparation Tubes, from which PBMCs were isolated by centrifugation and then cryopreserved.

This specimen belongs to a study of PD-1 blockade in classical Hodgkin lymphoma (dated by TCRdb to the early 2020s). Regarding the research as a whole: Nivolumab dosing was 3 mg/kg intravenously every 2 weeks, continuing until either disease progression or unacceptable toxicity. The study used CyTOF and TCR beta sequencing to define a peripheral blood immune signature of response to PD-1 blockade in classical Hodgkin lymphoma.

Results and caveats for the whole study, not just this receptor: Trial patients with a complete response had baseline diversity similar to that of newly diagnosed patients, while partial responders and progressors had significantly lower diversity. Lower diversity was seen in patients whose nivolumab began less than 1 year after ASCT, and these patients were left out of later analyses so that immune reconstitution would not confound the results. Only a single clinical trial cohort was studied, and what caused the repertoire differences, possibly disease activity or prior therapy, remained undefined. CD4+ but not CD8+ TCR diversity rose significantly by C4D1 (p=0.0027 vs p=0.16), most apparent in complete responders (p=0.02). Baseline TCR diversity was reported to be lower in newly diagnosed patients than in healthy donors, and even lower in relapsed/refractory patients.

This specimen consisted of peripheral blood mononuclear cells (PBMCs), obtained before the second cycle of nivolumab. The sequence came from a human donor with classical Hodgkin lymphoma. The chain employs TRBV5-1 and TRBJ2-3; TRBD1 lines up with 8 middle nucleotides. At the DNA level, the sequence is TGCGCCAGCAGCTTGGAAGCAGGGGGCGCGGGCACAGATACGCAGTATTTT. This codes for CASSLEAGGAGTDTQYF.